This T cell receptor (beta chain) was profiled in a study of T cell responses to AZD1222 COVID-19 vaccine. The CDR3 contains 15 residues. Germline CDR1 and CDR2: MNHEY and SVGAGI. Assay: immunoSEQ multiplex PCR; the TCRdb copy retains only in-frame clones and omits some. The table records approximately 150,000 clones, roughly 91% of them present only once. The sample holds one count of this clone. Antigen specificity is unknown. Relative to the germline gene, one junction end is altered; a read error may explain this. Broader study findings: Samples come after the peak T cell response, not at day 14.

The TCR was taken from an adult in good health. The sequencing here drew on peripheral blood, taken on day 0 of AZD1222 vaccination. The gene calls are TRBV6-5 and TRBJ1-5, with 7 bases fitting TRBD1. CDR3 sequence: CASSPDRPNNRPQHF. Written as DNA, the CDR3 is TGTGCCAGCAGTCCGGACAGGCCCAATAATCGGCCCCAGCATTTT.